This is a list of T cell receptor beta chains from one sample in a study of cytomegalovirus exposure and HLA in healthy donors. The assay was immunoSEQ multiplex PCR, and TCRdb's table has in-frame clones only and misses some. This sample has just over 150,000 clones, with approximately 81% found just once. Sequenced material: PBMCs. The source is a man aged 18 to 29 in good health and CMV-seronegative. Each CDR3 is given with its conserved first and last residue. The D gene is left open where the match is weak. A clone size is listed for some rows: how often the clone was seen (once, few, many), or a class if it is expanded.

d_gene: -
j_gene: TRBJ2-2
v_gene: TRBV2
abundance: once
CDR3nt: TGTGCCAGCAAGGCCGAGGCGGCCGGGGAGCTGTTTTTT
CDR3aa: CASKAEAAGELFF

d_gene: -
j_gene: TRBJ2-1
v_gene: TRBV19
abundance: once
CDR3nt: TGTGCCAGTAGTATAGAATCCAGCTCCTACAATGAGCAGTTCTTC
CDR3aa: CASSIESSSYNEQFF

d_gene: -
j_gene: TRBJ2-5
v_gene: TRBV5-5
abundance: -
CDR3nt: TGTGCCAGCAGCTTGGGGAGGGTCGAGGAGACCCAGTACTTC
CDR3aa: CASSLGRVEETQYF

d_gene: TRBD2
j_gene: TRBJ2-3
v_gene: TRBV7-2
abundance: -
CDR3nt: TGTGCCAGCAGCCCCCCTGGCGGGAGATTGTCAGATACGCAGTATTTT
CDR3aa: CASSPPGGRLSDTQYF

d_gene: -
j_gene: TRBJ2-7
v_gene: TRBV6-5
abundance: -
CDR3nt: TGTGCCAGCAGTACTCCGGACACCCACGAGCAGTACTTC
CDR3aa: CASSTPDTHEQYF

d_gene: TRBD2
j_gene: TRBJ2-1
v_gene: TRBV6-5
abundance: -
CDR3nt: TGTGCCAGCAGCAGACTAGCGGGAAACACCAATGAGCAGTTCTTC
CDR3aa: CASSRLAGNTNEQFF

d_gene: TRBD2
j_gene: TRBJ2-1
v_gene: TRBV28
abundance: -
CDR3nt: TGTGCCAGCAGTCACAGGCGGGAGTACAATGAGCAGTTCTTC
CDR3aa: CASSHRREYNEQFF

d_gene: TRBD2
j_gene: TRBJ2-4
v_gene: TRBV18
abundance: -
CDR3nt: TGTGCCAGCTCACCCCCCAGGGAGGGAGAGGGAAACATTCAGTACTTC
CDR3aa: CASSPPREGEGNIQYF

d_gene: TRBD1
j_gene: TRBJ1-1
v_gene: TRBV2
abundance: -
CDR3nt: TGTGCCAGCAGCCTACAGGGGGCTGGGAACACTGAAGCTTTCTTT
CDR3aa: CASSLQGAGNTEAFF

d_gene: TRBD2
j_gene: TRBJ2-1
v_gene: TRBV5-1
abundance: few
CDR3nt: TGCGCCAGCAGCTTAACTGGGACTAGCGGCAACAATGAGCAGTTCTTC
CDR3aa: CASSLTGTSGNNEQFF

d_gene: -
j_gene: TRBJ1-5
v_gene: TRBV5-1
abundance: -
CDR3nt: TGCGCCAGCAGCTTGGAGGCAGGAACCAATCAGCCCCAGCATTTT
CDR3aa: CASSLEAGTNQPQHF

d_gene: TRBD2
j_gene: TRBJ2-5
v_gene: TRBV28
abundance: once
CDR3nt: TGTGCCAGCAGTCTCCCGACTAGCCCCCAGTACTTC
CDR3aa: CASSLPTSPQYF

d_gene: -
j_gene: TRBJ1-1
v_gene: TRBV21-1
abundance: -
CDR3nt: TGTGCCAGTACGTTAAGTACAGGGAGGGTGAACACTGAAGCTTTCTTT
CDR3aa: CASTLSTGRVNTEAFF

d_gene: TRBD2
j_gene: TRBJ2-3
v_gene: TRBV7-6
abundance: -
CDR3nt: TGTGCCAGCAGCTTCTCTAGCGGGAGTACAGATACGCAGTATTTT
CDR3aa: CASSFSSGSTDTQYF

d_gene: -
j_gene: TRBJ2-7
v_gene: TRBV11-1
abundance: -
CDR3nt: TGTGCCAGCAGCCCCGACCCGTCAGGGGAGCAGTACTTC
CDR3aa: CASSPDPSGEQYF

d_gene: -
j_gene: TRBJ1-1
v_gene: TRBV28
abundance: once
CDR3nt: TGTGCCAGCACATTAACAGGGTTAATGAACACTGAAGCTTTCTTT
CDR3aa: CASTLTGLMNTEAFF

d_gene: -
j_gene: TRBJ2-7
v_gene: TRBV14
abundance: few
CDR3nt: TGTGCCAGCAGCCGTTGGGGGGTACTCTCCTACGAGCAGTACTTC
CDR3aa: CASSRWGVLSYEQYF